This is a list of T cell receptor beta chains from one sample in a study of T cells after yellow fever vaccination. TCRdb re-called the 5' RACE reads with MiXCR, one entry per CDR3 protein. The profile covers more than 450,000 distinct CDR3 sequences, with 21% appearing a single time and about a sixth taken by the ten largest. Sequencing used PBMCs, obtained less than 25 days after the first yellow fever vaccination. All receptors derive from a man aged 18-30 years who received the YFV17D yellow fever vaccine. The CDR3 runs from the conserved cysteine through the conserved F or W. Fields, in order: J gene, V gene, D gene, clone size, CDR3 protein, CDR3 DNA. A D gene is named only where the DNA matches it firmly. The size entry is marked missing in some rows and otherwise reads once, few, many or a size class.

TRBJ1-6,TRBV7-2,-,-,CASSLVSGSNSPLHF,TGTGCCAGCAGCTTAGTGTCGGGCAGCAATTCACCCCTCCACTTT
TRBJ2-5,TRBV18,TRBD2,-,CASSPPELLYGTRTETQYF,TGTGCCAGCTCACCACCGGAGCTCTTATACGGGACTAGAACGGAGACCCAGTACTTC
TRBJ1-6,TRBV7-8,-,-,CASSLVTGLSSPLHF,TGTGCCAGCAGCTTAGTAACAGGGTTATCGTCGCCCCTCCACTTT
TRBJ2-3,TRBV7-2,-,few,CASSLPPAAQYF,TGTGCCAGCAGCTTGCCCCCCGCGGCGCAGTATTTT
TRBJ2-2,TRBV10-3,TRBD1,many,CAISESWQGALGGELFF,TGTGCCATCAGTGAATCCTGGCAGGGGGCGTTAGGTGGGGAGCTGTTTTTT
TRBJ2-2,TRBV7-3,TRBD1,few,CASSSGTGIAGELFF,TGTGCCAGCAGCTCCGGGACAGGGATTGCCGGGGAGCTGTTTTTT
TRBJ2-1,TRBV6-2/TRBV6-3,TRBD2,-,CASIPGGSSYNEQFF,TGTGCCAGCATCCCGGGGGGATCGTCCTACAATGAGCAGTTCTTC
TRBJ1-1,TRBV27,-,few,CASSQYRDRHTEAFF,TGTGCCAGCAGTCAATACCGGGACCGTCACACTGAAGCTTTCTTT
TRBJ2-5,TRBV9,-,-,CASGSGHLYQETQYF,TGTGCCAGCGGATCAGGACACCTGTACCAAGAGACCCAGTACTTC
TRBJ2-1,TRBV20-1,-,few,CSARDPRGRYNEQFF,TGCAGTGCTAGGGATCCTCGGGGACGCTACAATGAGCAGTTCTTC
TRBJ1-4,TRBV4-3,-,-,CASSHATGRANEKLFF,TGCGCCAGCAGCCATGCCACAGGGCGGGCTAATGAAAAACTGTTTTTT
TRBJ2-1,TRBV6-5,-,many,CASSYGGSSYNEQFF,TGTGCCAGCAGTTACGGGGGGAGCTCCTACAATGAGCAGTTCTTC
TRBJ1-1,TRBV6-1,-,few,CASSPSGGLVTEAFF,TGTGCCAGCAGTCCAAGTGGGGGATTAGTGACTGAAGCTTTCTTT
TRBJ2-5,TRBV6-2/TRBV6-3,-,-,CASRNPTGHYQETQYF,TGTGCCAGCAGAAACCCCACAGGACACTACCAAGAGACCCAGTACTTC
TRBJ2-1,TRBV6-2/TRBV6-3,-,few,CASLPQGKNEQFF,TGTGCCAGCCTACCTCAGGGGAAGAATGAGCAGTTCTTC
TRBJ2-1,TRBV5-1,-,-,CASSLGTAQFF,TGCGCCAGCAGCTTGGGGACAGCCCAGTTCTTC
TRBJ2-1,TRBV7-2,-,-,CASSLALAATSEHNEQFF,TGTGCCAGCAGCCTAGCCTTGGCTGCGACTAGTGAACACAATGAGCAGTTCTTC
TRBJ1-2,TRBV29-1,-,-,CSAVDPARGLYGYTF,TGCAGCGCTGTGGACCCCGCCCGGGGGTTATACGGCTACACCTTC
TRBJ1-4,TRBV4-3,-,-,CASSQDKPLRREDEKLFF,TGCGCCAGCAGCCAAGATAAGCCTCTGCGGAGAGAGGATGAAAAACTGTTTTTT
TRBJ2-1,TRBV7-2,TRBD2,few,CASSLQGGDSSSF,TGTGCCAGCAGTCTTCAGGGAGGGGACTCCTCGAGCTTC
TRBJ1-3,TRBV20-1,TRBD1,-,CSAKNRGTGNTIYF,TGCAGTGCTAAGAACAGGGGCACTGGAAACACCATATATTTT
TRBJ1-2,TRBV12-3/TRBV12-4,-,-,CASRPGFNYGYTF,TGTGCCAGCAGGCCAGGGTTTAACTATGGCTACACCTTC
TRBJ2-7,TRBV29-1,-,many,CSVEPGENYEQYF,TGCAGCGTTGAGCCAGGGGAAAACTACGAGCAGTACTTC